This passage covers 26 T cell receptor beta chains from one sample sequenced in a study of blood T cell repertoires in COVID-19. Sequencing used immunoSEQ multiplex PCR; TCRdb keeps in-frame clones, though not all of them. The sample shows some 150,000 clones, about 83% of them seen only once. What was sequenced was peripheral blood. These receptors came from a woman between 45 and 65 years old with active or convalescent COVID-19.

This chain links TRBV11-2 with TRBJ2-7; D is perhaps TRBD1 (5 bases). The CDR3 is made up of 10 amino acids. The germline V and J ends were trimmed by 3 bases and 9 bases, with 6 bases remaining between them. Germline-derived CDR1 and CDR2 are SGHAT and FQNNGV. CDR3 DNA sequence: TGTGCCAGCAGCTTGACAGCGCAGTACTTC. Its protein product is CASSLTAQYF.

To note about this clone: This sample includes further DNA sequences coding for the same CDR3. The CDR3 nucleotides read TGTGCCAGCAGTTACGGCGGATCGAACACTGAAGCTTTCTTT. This encodes CASSYGGSNTEAFF. The V call is TRBV6-2 or TRBV6-3, the J call TRBJ1-1; D unresolved. The CDR3 loop spans 14 amino acids. Looked up from germline, CDR1 is MNHEY and CDR2 is SVGEGT. Trimming left V 2 bases short and J 1 base short, with 8 bases between.

V and J are TRBV24-1 and TRBJ1-3; no definite D call. Trimming stripped 2 bases from V and 3 bases from J, with 7 bases between. Germline V gene lookup returns CDR1 KGHDR and CDR2 SFDVKD. The CDR3 is 14 residues long. The CDR3 spells CATSDSSLGNTIYF. The DNA of the CDR3 is TGTGCCACCAGTGATTCGTCCCTTGGAAACACCATATATTTT.

The chain carries TRBV10-3 and TRBJ1-2; 9 bases agree with TRBD1. Germline V lookup: CDR1 ENHRY, CDR2 SYGVKD. The CDR3 has 13 amino acids. Germline trimming cut 10 bases from V and 13 bases from J; bases unmatched to any gene: 16. Here the CDR3 DNA reads TGTGCCACCCAAGAACCCGGGACAGGGACTTTCACCTTC. It yields the protein CATQEPGTGTFTF.

This clone was seen many times. The V call is TRBV10-1, the J call TRBJ2-3; TRBD2 might be the D (5 bases). This CDR3 is 14 amino acids long. The V end lost 7 bases, the J end lost 1 base, and 12 bases lay between the germline ends. Germline CDR1 WNHNN, CDR2 SYGVQD (reference sequence). CDR3 sequence (DNA): TGCGCCAGCATATCCGGGGTTTGCACAGATACGCAGTATTTT. Its protein is CASISGVCTDTQYF.

V is TRBV3-1 (or the pseudogene TRBV3-2) and J is TRBJ2-7, with 7 nucleotides matching TRBD1. Trimming at V came to 4 bases and at J to 11 bases, leaving 8 bases not matched to a gene. The germline V gene has CDR1 LGHDT and CDR2 YNNKEL (reference sequence). The CDR3 loop spans 12 amino acids. For the CDR3, the DNA is TGTGCCAGCAGCCTCCGGACAGGCCGGGAGTACTTC. It codes for CASSLRTGREYF.

J is TRBJ2-1 and V is TRBV11-2; a possible D gene is TRBD2 (6 bases). This CDR3 spans 15 amino acids. Germline lookup yields CDR1 SGHAT and CDR2 FQNNGV. V lost 1 base to trimming and J lost 8 bases, with 15 bases between them. The CDR3 DNA follows: TGTGCCAGCAGCTTAGCCTCGACTAGTGTTTATGAGCAGTTCTTC. It translates to CASSLASTSVYEQFF.

The chain links TRBV27 to TRBJ2-7; D is unresolved. The CDR3 runs 13 residues. Germline CDR1 MNHEY, CDR2 SMNVEV (reference sequence). V was shortened by 6 bases and J by 2 bases, with 11 bases between the two germline ends. CDR3 sequence reads: CASSKNNAYEQYF. CDR3 nucleotide sequence: TGTGCCAGCAGCAAAAACAATGCCTACGAGCAGTACTTC.

The V call is TRBV19, the J call TRBJ1-1; D may be TRBD1 (5 bases). The CDR3 is made up of 15 amino acids. The germline V gene encodes CDR1 LNHDA and CDR2 SQIVND (reference sequence). V lost 5 bases and J lost 1, with 14 bases in between. CDR3 in DNA: TGTGCCAGTAGTCCCCGCGGGACGGGGAACACTGAAGCTTTCTTT. Translating gives CASSPRGTGNTEAFF. Complete variable domain (other parts from reference TRBV19 and TRBJ1-1): DGGITQSPKYLFRKEGQNVTLSCEQNLNHDAMYWYRQDPGQGLRLIYYSQIVNDFQKGDIAEGYSVSREKKESFPLTVTSAQKNPTAFYLCASSPRGTGNTEAFFGQGTRLTVV.

V is TRBV4-3 and J is TRBJ2-5; TRBD2 matches at 8 bases. Looked up from germline, CDR1 is LGHNA and CDR2 is YSLEER. CDR3 size: 15 residues. Losses at the gene ends were 1 base for V and 1 base for J; bases not matched to a gene: 2. The CDR3 loop is CASSQAGGPQETQYF. CDR3 coding DNA: TGCGCCAGCAGCCAAGCGGGAGGGCCCCAAGAGACCCAGTACTTC.

CDR3 region: CASSDGTYPSTDTQYF. CDR3 nucleotide sequence: TGCGCCAGCAGCGACGGGACATACCCTAGCACAGATACGCAGTATTTT. V gene TRBV5-1 combines with J gene TRBJ2-3; perhaps TRBD1 as D (6 bases). This CDR3 has 16 residues. With 4 bases removed from V and 0 bases from J, the gap between germline ends came to 15 bases. From germline, CDR1 is SGHRS and CDR2 YFSETQ.

This sequence joins TRBV7-3 and TRBJ2-5, with D perhaps TRBD2 (5 bases). The V gene's germline CDR1 is SGHTA and CDR2 FQGTGA. CDR3 length: 15 residues. Trimming pared 5 bases from V and 1 base from J, leaving 14 bases between. The CDR3 is CASSRTRGIQETQYF. The CDR3 nucleotides read TGTGCCAGCAGCCGAACTCGGGGAATCCAAGAGACCCAGTACTTC.

The chain couples TRBV29-1 to TRBJ2-5; D not certain. Germline lookup yields CDR1 SQVTM and CDR2 ANQGSEA. The CDR3 spans 13 residues. V lost 4 bases to trimming and J lost 7 bases, with 16 bases between them. The CDR3 reads CSVVHPGVGTQYF. In nucleotides, the CDR3 is TGCAGCGTTGTTCATCCTGGAGTGGGGACCCAGTACTTC.

This clone was detected only once. The genes are TRBV7-2 and TRBJ1-1; 7 nucleotides line up with TRBD1. CDR3 length: 14 amino acids. After removal of 7 bases from V and 0 bases from J, the junction contained 5 bases not matched to a gene. Germline V gene sequence: CDR1 SGHTA, CDR2 FQGNSA. The DNA for the CDR3 is TGTGCCAGCACCCAGGACAGGCTGAACACTGAAGCTTTCTTT. It encodes CASTQDRLNTEAFF.

J is TRBJ2-3 and V is TRBV4-1; 7 bases are a match to TRBD1. The junction had 13 bases not matched to a gene; V was cut back by 3 bases and J by 4 bases. Germline loops: CDR1 MGHRA, CDR2 YSYEKL. There are 17 residues in the CDR3. This CDR3 is CASSHYMTGPVADTQYF. For the CDR3, the DNA is TGCGCCAGCAGCCACTATATGACAGGGCCCGTCGCAGATACGCAGTATTTT.

CDR3 sequence (DNA): TGTGCCAGCAGCGACCCCGGGGAGGGAGAGACCCAGTACTTC. This translates into CASSDPGEGETQYF. The chain uses TRBV7-3 and TRBJ2-5; 7 nucleotides agree with TRBD2. There are 14 residues in the CDR3. V lost 5 bases to trimming and J lost 4 bases; unmatched junction nucleotides: 7. Per germline, CDR1 SGHTA and CDR2 FQGTGA.

The rearrangement joins TRBV5-5 to TRBJ1-6; D gene unclear. The CDR3 length is 11 residues. Looked up from germline, CDR1 is SGHKS and CDR2 is YYEKEE (reference sequence). V was cut by 7 bases and J by 5 bases, with 4 bases left in between. CDR3 sequence reads: CASSDNSPLHF. DNA for the CDR3: TGTGCCAGCTCAGATAATTCACCCCTCCACTTT.

The V gene is TRBV7-2, the J gene TRBJ1-1, with 7 bases fitting TRBD1. From germline, CDR1 is SGHTA and CDR2 FQGNSA. The CDR3 extends over 14 amino acids. J lost 2 bases, V lost 7 bases, and 7 bases had no gene match. The CDR3 DNA reads as TGTGCCAGCACCTCGACAGGGCAAAACACTGAAGCTTTCTTT. It yields the protein CASTSTGQNTEAFF.

The rearrangement uses TRBV28 and TRBJ2-1; D is undetermined. Germline CDR1 is MDHEN and CDR2 is SYDVKM. The V and J ends lost 3 bases and 3 bases respectively, with 12 bases between them. The CDR3 has 15 residues. This CDR3 is CASSFLSTVYNEQFF. DNA for the CDR3: TGTGCCAGCAGTTTCCTCTCTACCGTCTACAATGAGCAGTTCTTC.

This sequence joins TRBV11-2 and TRBJ2-2; 9 nucleotides match TRBD2. The germline CDR1 and CDR2 sequences are SGHAT and FQNNGV. The CDR3 runs to 19 residues. J gave up 5 bases and V 5 bases, and 18 bases lay outside the gene matches. This CDR3 is CASSQKTNAGGMVTGELFF. The CDR3, as DNA: TGTGCCAGCAGCCAGAAGACCAACGCGGGGGGGATGGTAACCGGGGAGCTGTTTTTT.

The rearrangement uses TRBV19 and TRBJ1-6; TRBD1 aligns across 10 bases. Trimming cost V 6 bases and J 5 bases; bases outside gene matches: 7. Germline lookup yields CDR1 LNHDA and CDR2 SQIVND (reference sequence). The CDR3 totals 16 residues. CDR3 nucleotides: TGTGCCAGTAGCCGGACCGGACAGGGGGATAATTCACCCCTCCACTTT. It translates to CASSRTGQGDNSPLHF.

The chain uses TRBV13 and TRBJ1-2; D is possibly TRBD1 (5 bases). The germline V gene has CDR1 PRHDT and CDR2 FYEKMQ (reference sequence). The CDR3 consists of 16 residues. Trimming shortened V by 0 bases and J by 2 bases, and 13 bases separated the two germline ends. CDR3 protein: CASSLGAGTTNYGYTF. In nucleotides, the CDR3 is TGTGCCAGCAGCTTAGGAGCGGGGACGACGAACTATGGCTACACCTTC.

The table lists this clone with a count of one. The chain has TRBV19 and TRBJ2-1; 14 bases fit TRBD2. CDR3 length equals 15 residues. The junction had 3 bases not matched to a gene; V was cut back by 3 bases and J by 8 bases. Per the germline V gene, CDR1 is LNHDA and CDR2 is SQIVND (reference sequence). In nucleotides, the CDR3 is TGTGCCAGTAGTATCCCGGGACTAGCGGGAGATGAGCAGTTCTTC. Translated: CASSIPGLAGDEQFF.

This chain links TRBV10-1 with TRBJ1-1, with a possible D match to TRBD1 (6 bases). This CDR3 region has 19 residues. Per the germline V gene, CDR1 is WNHNN and CDR2 is SYGVQD (reference sequence). V lost 3 bases and J lost 5, with 28 bases in between. The CDR3 is CASSDVRQAGRKFGTEAFF. The CDR3 nucleotides read TGCGCCAGCAGTGATGTCCGACAGGCCGGGAGGAAGTTTGGAACTGAAGCTTTCTTT.

The chain uses TRBV2 and TRBJ1-1; no reliable D call. The CDR3 has 13 residues. CDR1 and CDR2 (germline): SNHLY, FYNNEI. Between the trimmed V and J ends, which lost 6 bases and 1 base, there was a span of 9 bases. CDR3 sequence: CASSSRENTEAFF. The CDR3 DNA is TGTGCCAGCAGCTCGCGGGAGAACACTGAAGCTTTCTTT.

Only one count was recorded for this clone. This sequence joins TRBV5-1 and TRBJ2-3, with a possible D match to TRBD1 (6 bases). V dropped 6 bases and J dropped 6 bases, with 17 bases sitting between them. The V gene's germline CDR1 is SGHRS and CDR2 YFSETQ. The CDR3 runs 14 residues. The CDR3 here is CASMVGQLSDTQYF. The CDR3 DNA follows: TGCGCCAGCATGGTCGGACAGTTATCGGATACGCAGTATTTT.